The 6 T cell receptor beta chains below all came from one sample that was sequenced in a study of blood T cell repertoires in COVID-19. Method: immunoSEQ multiplex PCR; TCRdb's copy keeps in-frame clones and lacks some. The sample holds 210,000 or so clones, around four fifths seen once. The sample comprised peripheral blood. All receptors come from a woman aged 80 or older with active or convalescent COVID-19.

The chain couples TRBV18 to TRBJ2-3; TRBD1 might be the D (6 bases). V was clipped by 2 bases and J by 5 bases, with 8 bases between them. The CDR3 is 13 amino acids. Germline CDR1 and CDR2: KGHSH and LQKENI. The CDR3 protein is CASSPTQGDTQYF. The CDR3 DNA reads as TGTGCCAGCTCACCAACACAGGGAGATACGCAGTATTTT. Together with reference TRBV18 and TRBJ2-3, the CDR3 gives the full variable domain: NAGVMQNPRHLVRRRGQEARLRCSPMKGHSHVYWYRQLPEEGLKFMVYLQKENIIDESGMPKERFSAEFPKEGPSILRIQQVVRGDSAAYFCASSPTQGDTQYFGPGTRLTVL.

The CDR3 protein is CASSSGGGRGYNEQFF. The CDR3 region has the DNA TGTGCCAGCAGTTCTGGCGGGGGGCGCGGCTACAATGAGCAGTTCTTC. The chain links TRBV28 to TRBJ2-1; 8 positions match TRBD2. CDR1 and CDR2 from the germline V gene are MDHEN and SYDVKM. Germline trimming cut 4 bases from V and 3 bases from J; bases unmatched to any gene: 8. This CDR3 has 16 amino acids.

CDR3 bases: TGTGCCAGCAGTGCACGGGGCGGGGGGCGAACCTACGAGCAGTACTTC. Its translation: CASSARGGGRTYEQYF. The rearrangement uses TRBV6-1 and TRBJ2-7, with 8 nucleotides matching TRBD2. This CDR3 contains 16 residues. Germline trimming cut 4 bases from V and 2 bases from J; bases unmatched to any gene: 10. Germline V gene data show CDR1 as MNHNS and CDR2 as SASEGT.

This clone was picked up one time. The chain uses TRBV19 and TRBJ2-3; 9 bases are a match to TRBD1. This CDR3 contains 15 residues. Germline trimming cut 9 bases from V and 2 bases from J; bases unmatched to any gene: 9. In germline, CDR1 is LNHDA, CDR2 SQIVND (reference sequence). The CDR3 loop is CASSTGGKFTDTQYF. CDR3 DNA sequence: TGTGCCAGCTCGACAGGGGGAAAATTCACAGATACGCAGTATTTT. Drawing the rest from reference TRBV19 and TRBJ2-3, the complete variable domain is DGGITQSPKYLFRKEGQNVTLSCEQNLNHDAMYWYRQDPGQGLRLIYYSQIVNDFQKGDIAEGYSVSREKKESFPLTVTSAQKNPTAFYLCASSTGGKFTDTQYFGPGTRLTVL.

The chain recombines TRBV18 with TRBJ2-5; D not resolved. V was pared by 3 bases and J by 0 bases, with 11 bases between. The CDR3 extends over 15 amino acids. Germline values: CDR1 KGHSH, CDR2 LQKENI. CDR3 nucleotide sequence: TGTGCCAGCTCACCGTGGTACCAGGACCAAGAGACCCAGTACTTC. It yields the protein CASSPWYQDQETQYF.

The CDR3, as DNA: TGTGCCTGGAGTGTACGGCCAGGGGCCAGCACAGATACGCAGTATTTT. Encoded protein: CAWSVRPGASTDTQYF. J is TRBJ2-3 and V is TRBV30; tentatively, D is TRBD1 (6 bases). CDR1 is GTSNPN and CDR2 is SVGIG in the germline V gene (reference sequence). Deletions cut 0 bases from V and 0 bases from J, with 13 bases between. This CDR3 is built from 16 residues.